Following are 8 T cell receptor beta chains from one sample sequenced in a study of Graves' ophthalmopathy and Graves' hyperthyroidism. Researchers took RNA transcripts and amplified TCR beta CDR3 regions from them. Scientists carried out first-round RT-PCR using HTBI primers and then a second-round multiplex PCR. TCRdb recomputed calls from the multiplex PCR reads with MiXCR, one row per CDR3 protein. The sample shows 400,000 or so distinct CDR3 sequences, approximately 18% of them seen only once. Sequenced: peripheral blood. Receptors originate from an adult woman with stable Graves' hyperthyroidism.

Worth noting for this clonotype: The junction differs from germline at one of its ends, possibly a read error. This chain connects TRBV5-1 to TRBJ2-5, with D unresolved. Germline assignment: CDR1 SGHRS and CDR2 YFSETQ. This CDR3 has 14 amino acids. CDR3 region: CATSGLGNEETEYF. CDR3 sequence (DNA): TGCGCCACCAGTGGCTTGGGGAACGAAGAGACCGAGTACTTC.

There are many counts of this clonotype. CDR3 amino acids: CASTSGQGFSPLHF. CDR3 coding DNA: TGTGCCAGCACCTCGGGACAGGGCTTCTCACCCCTCCACTTT. The V and J genes are TRBV28 and TRBJ1-6, with 9 bases matching TRBD1. Trimming removed 7 bases from V and 10 bases from J; junction bases left unmatched: 8. The germline V gene encodes CDR1 MDHEN and CDR2 SYDVKM. CDR3 length equals 14 residues.

Many counts were recorded for this clonotype. The J gene is TRBJ2-7, the V gene TRBV20-1, with 10 bases fitting TRBD1. Trimming cost V 1 base and J 5 bases; bases outside gene matches: 5. The CDR3 extends over 14 amino acids. Germline CDR1 and CDR2: DFQATT and SNEGSKA (reference sequence). In DNA form, the CDR3 reads TGCAGTGCTAGAGTTTGGGACAGGGGTAACGAGCAGTACTTC. This codes for CSARVWDRGNEQYF.

This clonotype was seen repeatedly, ten times or more. This rearrangement joins TRBV3-1 to TRBJ1-6, with a possible D match to TRBD1 (6 bases). CDR3 length: 15 amino acids. With 1 base removed from V and 7 bases from J, the gap between germline ends came to 11 bases. Germline V CDR1 and CDR2: LGHDT, YNNKEL (reference sequence). The CDR3 region is CASSQGGGRNSPLHF. As DNA, the CDR3 is TGTGCCAGCAGCCAAGGTGGGGGCAGGAATTCACCCCTCCACTTT.

This clonotype was detected many times. The chain employs TRBV2 and TRBJ2-7; D tentatively reads TRBD1 or TRBD2 (5 bases each). V was shortened by 6 bases and J by 3 bases, with 15 bases between the two germline ends. The CDR3 has 14 residues. Looked up from germline, CDR1 is SNHLY and CDR2 is FYNNEI. The CDR3 spells CASSRLGRIYEQYF. CDR3 bases: TGTGCCAGCAGCCGCCTGGGACGGATCTACGAGCAGTACTTC.

This clonotype came up many times. V is TRBV30 and J is TRBJ2-5; TRBD2 matches 7 bases. CDR3 size: 12 residues. CDR1 and CDR2 from the germline V gene are GTSNPN and SVGIG (reference sequence). V was clipped by 7 bases and J by 1 base; unmatched bases: 3. CDR3 sequence: CASAGPQETQYF. Here the CDR3 DNA reads TGTGCCTCAGCGGGACCCCAAGAGACCCAGTACTTC.

In its sample, this clonotype was seen many times. At one boundary the junction diverges from the germline segment, which might be a read error. The chain joins TRBV12-3 or TRBV12-4 to TRBJ1-5; tentatively, D is TRBD1 (6 bases). CDR3 length: 12 residues. The CDR3 loop is CPEGGSNQPQHF. The CDR3 coding sequence is TGCCCCGAGGGGGGGAGCAATCAGCCCCAGCATTTT.

The table lists this clonotype with many counts. The V gene is TRBV7-2, the J gene TRBJ2-2; TRBD1 agrees at 8 bases. The CDR3 covers 17 residues. Germline V CDR1 and CDR2: SGHTA, FQGNSA. Trimming took 0 bases from V and 6 from J; bases not matched to a gene: 9. CDR3 sequence reads: CASSLAYAGGQAGELFF. As DNA, the CDR3 is TGTGCCAGCAGCTTAGCCTATGCAGGGGGCCAGGCCGGGGAGCTGTTTTTT.